What follows are 20 T cell receptor beta chains derived from one specimen sequenced in a study of T cell responses to AZD1222 COVID-19 vaccine. TCRdb's copy holds only in-frame clones and misses some; the assay was immunoSEQ multiplex PCR. This sample has around 120,000 clones, with roughly 92% found just once. The sequences come from peripheral blood, collected 28 days after the second AZD1222 dose. These receptors were obtained from an adult who received the AZD1222 COVID-19 vaccine.

The chain couples TRBV4-1 to TRBJ2-7; 7 nucleotides line up with TRBD2. The CDR3 has 14 amino acids. The germline CDR1 and CDR2 sequences are MGHRA and YSYEKL. V lost 3 bases, J lost 3 bases, and 5 bases stayed unmatched. CDR3 amino acids: CASSQPLAYYEQYF. In DNA form, the CDR3 reads TGCGCCAGCAGCCAGCCACTAGCGTACTACGAGCAGTACTTC.

The chain links TRBV5-1 to TRBJ1-2, with D possibly being TRBD1 (6 bases). The CDR3 spans 14 residues. Germline CDR1 reads SGHRS; CDR2 reads YFSETQ. V was cut by 0 bases and J by 4 bases, with 10 bases left in between. The CDR3 protein is CASSLVGGAYGYTF. The CDR3 bases are TGCGCCAGCAGCTTGGTAGGGGGGGCCTATGGCTACACCTTC.

The chain employs TRBV7-2 and TRBJ2-5; D gene ambiguous. The germline V gene encodes CDR1 SGHTA and CDR2 FQGNSA. Trimming took 3 bases from V and 2 from J, leaving 13 bases between them. The CDR3 sequence is 15 residues long. The CDR3 DNA reads as TGTGCCAGCAGCTTTCTCAACTCCCTACAAGAGACCCAGTACTTC. Translation gives CASSFLNSLQETQYF.

The chain carries TRBV7-9 and TRBJ1-4; 7 bases match TRBD1. The CDR3 covers 17 residues. Germline CDR1 and CDR2: SEHNR and FQNEAQ (reference sequence). V lost 4 bases and J lost 3; bases outside the gene matches: 11. As DNA, the CDR3 is TGTGCCAGCAGCTCCAACCTAGGGGGCAAGGCTAATGAAAAACTGTTTTTT. Translating it yields CASSSNLGGKANEKLFF.

The CDR3 coding sequence is TGTGCCAGCAGTTTTGGGGCAACCACAGATACGCAGTATTTT. It encodes CASSFGATTDTQYF. The gene calls are TRBV27 and TRBJ2-3; D may be TRBD1 (5 bases). Germline CDR1 MNHEY, CDR2 SMNVEV (reference sequence). CDR3 size: 14 residues. The ends were cut back, 3 bases at V and 2 bases at J, with 9 bases in the middle.

The chain's CDR3 is CASGPGSNYGYTF. CDR3 in DNA: TGTGCCAGCGGCCCAGGGTCCAACTATGGCTACACCTTC. This sequence joins TRBV6-5 and TRBJ1-2, with D possibly TRBD1 on 5 matching bases. The CDR3 length is 13 residues. Trimming removed 8 bases at V and 2 bases at J, with 12 bases between. The germline gives CDR1 MNHEY, CDR2 SVGAGI.

The rearrangement joins TRBV29-1 to TRBJ1-5; D is uncertain. CDR3 length equals 11 residues. Germline V lookup: CDR1 SQVTM, CDR2 ANQGSEA. Trimming took off 0 bases at V and 11 bases at J, with 8 bases between the two ends. This chain's CDR3 is CSVEDRGSQHF. The DNA of the CDR3 is TGCAGCGTTGAAGACCGAGGTTCCCAGCATTTT.

The rearrangement links TRBV5-1 to TRBJ1-1; no firm D call. Trimming left V 0 bases short and J 5 bases short, with 17 bases between. The CDR3 loop spans 16 amino acids. Germline V gene data show CDR1 as SGHRS and CDR2 as YFSETQ. CDR3 sequence: CASSLAGSGTGTEAFF. The CDR3 DNA reads as TGCGCCAGCAGCTTGGCCGGGTCAGGAACGGGAACTGAAGCTTTCTTT. The entire variable domain, with the rest obtained from reference TRBV5-1 and TRBJ1-1, is as follows: KAGVTQTPRYLIKTRGQQVTLSCSPISGHRSVSWYQQTPGQGLQFLFEYFSETQRNKGNFPGRFSGRQFSNSRSEMNVSTLELGDSALYLCASSLAGSGTGTEAFFGQGTRLTVV.

The chain recombines TRBV30 with TRBJ2-4; D is perhaps TRBD1 or TRBD2 (6 bases each). There are 14 residues in the CDR3. Germline V gene lookup returns CDR1 GTSNPN and CDR2 SVGIG (reference sequence). V lost 2 bases, J lost 2 bases, and 10 bases lay in between. CDR3 amino acids: CAWSRGASKNIQYF. CDR3 in DNA: TGTGCCTGGAGTAGGGGGGCTTCCAAAAACATTCAGTACTTC. Full variable domain (outside the CDR3, taken from reference TRBV30 and TRBJ2-4): SQTIHQWPATLVQPVGSPLSLECTVEGTSNPNLYWYRQAAGRGLQLLFYSVGIGQISSEVPQNLSASRPQDRQFILSSKKLLLSDSGFYLCAWSRGASKNIQYFGAGTRLSVL.

The chain couples TRBV5-6 to TRBJ2-3; D might be TRBD1 or TRBD2, each matching 5 bases. The V and J ends lost 3 bases and 4 bases respectively, with 9 bases between them. The CDR3 loop spans 13 amino acids. Germline-derived CDR1 and CDR2 are SGHDT and YYEEEE. In nucleotides, the CDR3 is TGTGCCAGCAGCTGGCAGGGACCAGATACGCAGTATTTT. Protein product: CASSWQGPDTQYF.

This chain uses TRBV18 with TRBJ2-6; 11 bases match TRBD1. CDR1 and CDR2 (germline): KGHSH, LQKENI. This CDR3 contains 17 residues. The J segment lost 3 bases and the V segment lost 6 bases, leaving 7 bases of the junction unmatched. CDR3 region: CASSPGQGVDGANVLTF. The CDR3 DNA sequence: TGTGCCAGCTCCCCGGGACAGGGGGTGGATGGGGCCAACGTCCTGACTTTC.

The chain recombines TRBV11-2 with TRBJ2-1, with 11 positions matching TRBD1. The CDR3 spans 15 residues. J gave up 8 bases and V 4 bases, and 7 bases lay outside the gene matches. CDR1 is SGHAT and CDR2 is FQNNGV in the germline V gene. CDR3 in amino acids: CASSSGQGGPDEQFF. CDR3 coding DNA: TGTGCCAGCAGCTCGGGACAGGGGGGCCCGGATGAGCAGTTCTTC.

V is TRBV9 and J is TRBJ2-3; no reliable D call. The germline V gene has CDR1 SGDLS and CDR2 YYNGEE. V was pared by 0 bases and J by 5 bases, with 13 bases between. This CDR3 is built from 15 residues. The CDR3 DNA is TGTGCCAGCAGCGTAGAGGCTACACCCCGAGATACGCAGTATTTT. Residues: CASSVEATPRDTQYF.

V is TRBV5-4 and J is TRBJ2-5; 7 positions agree with TRBD1. After removal of 2 bases from V and 0 bases from J, the junction contained 1 base not matched to a gene. Looked up from germline, CDR1 is SGHNT and CDR2 is YYREEE (reference sequence). The CDR3 consists of 14 residues. The CDR3 coding sequence is TGTGCCAGCAGCTTAACAGGGGACCAAGAGACCCAGTACTTC. This gives the protein CASSLTGDQETQYF.

This rearrangement joins TRBV19 to TRBJ2-1, with TRBD2 matching 7 bases. There are 16 residues in the CDR3. The V gene end was trimmed by 5 bases and the J gene end by 0 bases; junction bases not matched to a gene: 7. The V gene's germline CDR1 is LNHDA and CDR2 SQIVND (reference sequence). The CDR3 loop is CASSDSGYSSYNEQFF. The CDR3, as DNA: TGTGCCAGTAGTGATAGCGGGTATAGCTCCTACAATGAGCAGTTCTTC.

The chain is built from TRBV12-3 or TRBV12-4 and TRBJ1-1; D might be TRBD1 (5 bases). The CDR3 is 13 amino acids. The V gene lost 5 bases and the J gene lost 4 bases, with 11 bases spanning the gap. The CDR3 protein is CASSITRGTEAFF. The CDR3 region has the DNA TGTGCCAGCAGTATTACGAGGGGCACTGAAGCTTTCTTT.

The genes are TRBV19 and TRBJ2-3; 10 bases agree with TRBD2. The germline gives CDR1 LNHDA, CDR2 SQIVND (reference sequence). The CDR3 is 15 amino acids. V gave up 5 bases and J gave up 5 bases; unmatched junction bases: 7. The CDR3 bases are TGTGCCAGTAGTCTTCTAGCGGGAGCGGTAGATACGCAGTATTTT. It codes for CASSLLAGAVDTQYF.

This chain links TRBV19 with TRBJ2-1; 9 nucleotides match TRBD2. The CDR3 has 14 residues. The V gene end was trimmed by 6 bases and the J gene end by 7 bases; junction bases not matched to a gene: 7. CDR1 and CDR2 from the germline V gene are LNHDA and SQIVND (reference sequence). CDR3 DNA: TGTGCCAGTAGGGCGGGAGGGCCAGTGAATGAGCAGTTCTTC. It is translated as CASRAGGPVNEQFF.

The genes are TRBV7-3 and TRBJ2-3; 11 bases map to TRBD1. The CDR3 consists of 21 residues. With V trimmed by 0 bases and J by 1 base, 15 bases remained unmatched. Germline CDR1 is SGHTA and CDR2 is FQGTGA. The CDR3 spells CASSLTRTGGRVGLGTDTQYF. In DNA form, the CDR3 reads TGTGCCAGCAGCTTAACCCGGACAGGGGGCAGAGTCGGACTTGGCACAGATACGCAGTATTTT.

The chain couples TRBV20-1 to TRBJ2-1; a weak D match, TRBD1 (5 bases). The CDR3 totals 12 residues. CDR1 and CDR2 from the germline V gene are DFQATT and SNEGSKA (reference sequence). Deletions cut 4 bases from V and 3 bases from J, with 7 bases between. CDR3 in amino acids: CSAIDSYNEQFF. In DNA, the CDR3 is TGCAGTGCTATTGACAGCTACAATGAGCAGTTCTTC.